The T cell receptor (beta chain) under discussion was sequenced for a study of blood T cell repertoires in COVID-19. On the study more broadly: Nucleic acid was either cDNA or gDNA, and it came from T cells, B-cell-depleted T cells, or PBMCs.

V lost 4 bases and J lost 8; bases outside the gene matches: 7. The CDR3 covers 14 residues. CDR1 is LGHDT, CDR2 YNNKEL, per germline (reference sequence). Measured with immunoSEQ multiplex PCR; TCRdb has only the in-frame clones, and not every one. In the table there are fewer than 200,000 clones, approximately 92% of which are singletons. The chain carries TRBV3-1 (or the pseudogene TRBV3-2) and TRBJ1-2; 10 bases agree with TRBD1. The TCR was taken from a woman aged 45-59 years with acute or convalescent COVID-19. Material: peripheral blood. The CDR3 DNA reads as TGTGCCAGCAGCCGGGACAGGGGTTCTTCCGGCTACACCTTC. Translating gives CASSRDRGSSGYTF.